This TCR beta chain was retrieved from a study of technical replicates of blood from several donors. Data came from immunoSEQ multiplex PCR; TCRdb stores just in-frame clones and leaves some out. The sample has more than 65,000 clones, 85% to 95% seen once. The CDR3 is 17 amino acids. The V gene's germline CDR1 is SGHKS and CDR2 YYEKEE (reference sequence). The V gene lost 0 bases and the J gene lost 0 bases, with 13 bases spanning the gap. The origin of this receptor is a human donor in good health. The sequenced sample consisted of T cells isolated from PBMCs. V gene TRBV5-5 combines with J gene TRBJ1-5; unclear D gene. The DNA of the CDR3 is TGTGCCAGCAGCTTGGTGATCGAGGTATATAGCAATCAGCCCCAGCATTTT. This translates into CASSLVIEVYSNQPQHF.